This TCR beta chain derives from a study of blood T cells in healthy people across ages. In this sample, this clonotype turned up a few times. Through a sample-barcoded 5' primer and a J-beta primer mix, a second PCR was run for roughly 6 to 11 cycles. TCRdb called the 5' RACE reads again in MiXCR, with one record for every CDR3 protein. Here the sample spans some 560,000 distinct CDR3 sequences, about 28% being singletons. This CDR3 has 16 amino acids. The V gene's germline CDR1 is SGHRS and CDR2 YFSETQ. The ends lost 4 bases at V and 2 bases at J; junction bases unmatched: 6. The same sample was also used in a study of T cells of mothers and their children.

Sequencing was done on a sample of blood. This clonotype originated in a boy aged 2 to 10 in good health. The chain recombines TRBV5-1 with TRBJ2-7, with TRBD2 matching 13 bases. CDR3 bases: TGCGCCAGCAGCCCGCCGGGACTAGCGGGGACCTACGAGCAGTACTTC. Amino acids: CASSPPGLAGTYEQYF.